The 9 T cell receptor beta chains listed next were all sequenced from one sample in a study of spatial heterogeneity in lung cancer. MiXCR was run by TCRdb on the 5' RACE reads, yielding one entry per CDR3 protein. The sample has some 78,000 distinct CDR3 sequences; approximately 8.1% are singletons. Time point described: sample taken at primary tumor resection. The sample was PBMCs, taken at surgery. The receptors here all came from a male donor with early-stage non-small cell lung cancer.

This clonotype showed up many times. This rearrangement joins TRBV4-1 to TRBJ2-7, with 9 positions matching TRBD1. V dropped 4 bases and J dropped 6; count of bases not matched to a gene: 10. CDR3 length equals 15 residues. The germline V gene has CDR1 MGHRA and CDR2 YSYEKL. In DNA form, the CDR3 reads TGCGCCAGCAGCCGGGTACAGGGGGCCGCCAGCGAGCAGTACTTC. This encodes CASSRVQGAASEQYF.

This chain connects TRBV7-2 to TRBJ1-6; D not certain. The CDR3 runs 15 residues. From germline, CDR1 is SGHTA and CDR2 FQGNSA. Deletions cut 1 base from V and 0 bases from J, with 4 bases between. The CDR3 sequence: CASSLESSYNSPLHF. CDR3 sequence (DNA): TGTGCCAGCAGCTTAGAAAGCTCCTATAATTCACCCCTCCACTTT.

This clonotype appeared many times. This chain joins TRBV7-2 and TRBJ1-4; TRBD1 might be the D (5 bases). This CDR3 region has 15 residues. Per the germline V gene, CDR1 is SGHTA and CDR2 is FQGNSA. Trimming cost V 6 bases and J 10 bases, with 21 bases left between them. CDR3 residues: CASRQGGGGRGKLFF. For the CDR3, the DNA is TGTGCCAGCAGGCAAGGCGGGGGTGGCCGGGGAAAACTGTTTTTT. The variable domain in full, with the rest retrieved from reference TRBV7-2 and TRBJ1-4, is GAGVSQSPSNKVTEKGKDVELRCDPISGHTALYWYRQSLGQGLEFLIYFQGNSAPDKSGLPSDRFSAERTGGSVSTLTIQRTQQEDSAVYLCASRQGGGGRGKLFFGSGTQLSVL.

The rearrangement joins TRBV15 to TRBJ1-5, with TRBD1 as a possible D gene (5 bases). Germline V CDR1 and CDR2: LNHNV, YYDKDF (reference sequence). The CDR3 is made up of 17 amino acids. V was cut by 0 bases and J by 2 bases, with 14 bases left in between. CDR3 sequence: CATSRETLGVGNQPQHF. The CDR3 coding sequence is TGTGCCACCAGCAGAGAGACCCTGGGGGTTGGCAATCAGCCCCAGCATTTT.

This clonotype occurred a few times. CDR3 bases: TGTGCCAGCAGCCAAGATCATAGAGTAACTTTCTTC. It yields the protein CASSQDHRVTFF. V is TRBV3-1 and J is TRBJ2-1; D unclear. Per germline, CDR1 LGHDT and CDR2 YNNKEL (reference sequence). The CDR3 contains 12 residues. V lost 0 bases and J lost 16, with 13 bases in between.

This clonotype was counted a few times. The chain links TRBV7-9 to TRBJ2-7; D gene uncertain. Trimming shortened V by 4 bases and J by 5 bases, and 15 bases separated the two germline ends. CDR1 is SEHNR and CDR2 is FQNEAQ in the germline V gene (reference sequence). The CDR3 sequence is 14 residues long. In nucleotides, the CDR3 is TGTGCCAGCAGCTACCGGACCGGACGGGACGAGCAGTACTTC. Its translation: CASSYRTGRDEQYF.

This clonotype was detected ten times or more. The genes are TRBV12-3 or TRBV12-4 and TRBJ2-2; a weak D match, TRBD1 (6 bases). CDR3 length: 16 amino acids. Trimming stripped 6 bases from V and 6 bases from J, with 20 bases between. The DNA of the CDR3 is TGTGCCAGCAGCCACACTCTACAGGGCGAGGCCGGGGAGCTGTTTTTT. Its translation: CASSHTLQGEAGELFF.

This clonotype has a count of ten or more. The DNA of the CDR3 is TGCGCCAGCAGGCTTTTGGGAGCGGAGGGGGATGAGCAGTTCTTC. It encodes CASRLLGAEGDEQFF. The chain links TRBV4-1 to TRBJ2-1; D may match TRBD1 or TRBD2 (6 bases each). CDR1 MGHRA and CDR2 YSYEKL come from the germline V gene. There are 15 residues in the CDR3. V lost 6 bases and J lost 8, with 20 bases in between.

This clonotype was seen at least ten times. This sequence joins TRBV7-2 and TRBJ1-5; 8 nucleotides line up with TRBD1. In germline, CDR1 is SGHTA, CDR2 FQGNSA. The trim removed 5 bases at V and 7 bases at J, leaving 7 bases unmatched. The CDR3 covers 14 residues. The CDR3 protein is CASSSTGGEQPQHF. The CDR3 region has the DNA TGTGCCAGCAGCAGTACAGGGGGAGAGCAGCCCCAGCATTTT.